This T cell receptor (beta chain) comes out of a study of shared clonotypes between healthy human individuals. General study findings and limits: Expectations were that clonotype sharing among donors would be affected by sequencing depth.

Several immunoSEQ plates received, in even portions, the genomic DNA of each subset. Measured with immunoSEQ multiplex PCR; TCRdb has only the in-frame clones, and not every one. The sample records some 450,000 clones, approximately 71% being singletons. The CDR3 length is 16 residues. Unmatched junction bases numbered 9, after V lost 0 bases and J lost 7 bases. Per the germline V gene, CDR1 is SGHRS and CDR2 is YFSETQ. Details on this clone: What it binds is unknown.

Sequencing was performed on PBMCs. The genes are TRBV5-1 and TRBJ1-3; 8 bases fit TRBD1. The sequence was obtained from a woman aged 40 to 49 in good health. Some clones in this sample may be carry-over from other donors' samples. The CDR3 is CASSLAIGRGQNTIYF. The CDR3 nucleotides are TGCGCCAGCAGCTTGGCAATCGGCAGGGGGCAGAACACCATATATTTT. Full variable domain (rest looked up from reference TRBV5-1 and TRBJ1-3): KAGVTQTPRYLIKTRGQQVTLSCSPISGHRSVSWYQQTPGQGLQFLFEYFSETQRNKGNFPGRFSGRQFSNSRSEMNVSTLELGDSALYLCASSLAIGRGQNTIYFGEGSWLTVV.